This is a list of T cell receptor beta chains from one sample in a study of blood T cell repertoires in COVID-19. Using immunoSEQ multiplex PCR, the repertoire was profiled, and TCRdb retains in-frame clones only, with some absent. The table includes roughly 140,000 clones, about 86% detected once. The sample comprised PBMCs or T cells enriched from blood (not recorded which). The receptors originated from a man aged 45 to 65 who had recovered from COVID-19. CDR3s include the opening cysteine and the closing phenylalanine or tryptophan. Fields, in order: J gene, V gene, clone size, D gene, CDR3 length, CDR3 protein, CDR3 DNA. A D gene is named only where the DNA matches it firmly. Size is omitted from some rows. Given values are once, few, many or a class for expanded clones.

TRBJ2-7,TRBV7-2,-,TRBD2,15,CASSLVRASGGEQYF,TGTGCCAGCAGCCTCGTTAGGGCTAGCGGGGGCGAGCAGTACTTC
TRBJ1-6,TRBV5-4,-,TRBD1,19,CASSLEGTGVSSYNSPLHF,TGTGCCAGCAGCTTGGAAGGGACAGGCGTCAGCTCCTATAATTCACCCCTCCACTTT
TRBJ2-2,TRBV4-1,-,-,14,CASSQWAGIGELFF,TGCGCCAGCAGCCAATGGGCAGGGATCGGGGAGCTGTTTTTT
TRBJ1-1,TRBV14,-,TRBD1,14,CASSQQTGVGEAFF,TGTGCCAGCAGCCAGCAGACAGGGGTTGGTGAAGCTTTCTTT
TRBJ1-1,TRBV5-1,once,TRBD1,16,CASSYQTGGRNTEAFF,TGCGCCAGCAGCTATCAAACAGGGGGCCGGAACACTGAAGCTTTCTTT
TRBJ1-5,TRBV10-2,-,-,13,CASRGLLNQPQHF,TGCGCCAGTCGTGGACTCCTAAATCAGCCCCAGCATTTT
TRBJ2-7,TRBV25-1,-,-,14,CASSEFGGSYEQYF,TGTGCCAGCAGTGAATTTGGCGGCTCCTACGAGCAGTACTTC
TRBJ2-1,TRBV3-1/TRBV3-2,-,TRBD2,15,CASSRSGGAYNEQFF,TGTGCCAGCAGCCGTAGCGGGGGGGCCTACAATGAGCAGTTCTTC
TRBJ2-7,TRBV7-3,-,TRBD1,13,CASSLNRGDEQYF,TGTGCCAGCAGCTTAAACAGGGGCGACGAGCAGTACTTC
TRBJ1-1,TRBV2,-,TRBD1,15,CASSERGQVNTEAFF,TGTGCCAGCAGTGAACGTGGACAGGTTAACACTGAAGCTTTCTTT
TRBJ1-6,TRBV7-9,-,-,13,CASSLGRNSPLHF,TGTGCCAGCAGCTTAGGTAGAAATTCACCCCTCCACTTT
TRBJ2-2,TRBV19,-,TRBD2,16,CASQPLAGGFSGELFF,TGTGCCAGCCAACCGCTAGCGGGGGGTTTCTCCGGGGAGCTGTTTTTT
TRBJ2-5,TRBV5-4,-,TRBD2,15,CASSPGLAGVETQYF,TGTGCCAGCAGCCCAGGACTAGCGGGGGTTGAGACCCAGTACTTC
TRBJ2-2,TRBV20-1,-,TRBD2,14,CSASLAGGTGELFF,TGCAGTGCTAGTCTAGCGGGGGGTACCGGGGAGCTGTTTTTT
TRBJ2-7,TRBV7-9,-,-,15,CASSGRGGQGYEQYF,TGTGCCAGCAGCGGTCGGGGGGGACAGGGCTACGAGCAGTACTTC
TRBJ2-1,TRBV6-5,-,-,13,CASSWDSNNEQFF,TGTGCCAGCAGTTGGGACTCTAACAATGAGCAGTTCTTC
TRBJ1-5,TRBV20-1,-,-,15,CSASDGETLNQPQHF,TGCAGTGCTAGTGATGGAGAGACCTTAAATCAGCCCCAGCATTTT
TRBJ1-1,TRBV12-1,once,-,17,CASSFAWMTGMNTEAFF,TGTGCCAGCAGCTTTGCGTGGATGACAGGCATGAACACTGAAGCTTTCTTT
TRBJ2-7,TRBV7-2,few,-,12,CASSLQGYEQYF,TGTGCCAGCAGCCTACAGGGTTACGAGCAGTACTTC
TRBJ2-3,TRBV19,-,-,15,CASSIGGRPTDTQYF,TGTGCCAGTAGTATCGGGGGGCGACCCACAGATACGCAGTATTTT
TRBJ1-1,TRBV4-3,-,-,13,CASSQERYTEAFF,TGCGCCAGCAGCCAAGAGAGATACACTGAAGCTTTCTTT
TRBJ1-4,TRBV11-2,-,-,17,CASSLGGRGGPDEKLFF,TGTGCCAGCAGCTTAGGGGGAAGGGGAGGGCCGGATGAAAAACTGTTTTTT
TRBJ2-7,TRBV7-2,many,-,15,CASSFSGGVGYEQYF,TGTGCCAGCAGCTTTTCGGGGGGCGTGGGATACGAGCAGTACTTC
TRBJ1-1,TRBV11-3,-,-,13,CASTNQGSTEAFF,TGTGCCAGCACCAACCAGGGGTCGACTGAAGCTTTCTTT
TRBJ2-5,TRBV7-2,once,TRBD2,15,CASSSTSGGLETQYF,TGTGCCAGCAGCTCAACTAGCGGGGGATTGGAGACCCAGTACTTC
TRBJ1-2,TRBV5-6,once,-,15,CASSFGQPTNYGYTF,TGTGCCAGCAGCTTTGGGCAGCCAACTAACTATGGCTACACCTTC
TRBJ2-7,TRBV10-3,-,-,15,CAISESEGRGYEQYF,TGTGCCATCAGTGAGTCAGAAGGTAGGGGCTACGAGCAGTACTTC
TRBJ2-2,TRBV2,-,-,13,CASRRAPDRELFF,TGTGCCAGCAGGCGGGCTCCAGACCGGGAGCTGTTTTTT
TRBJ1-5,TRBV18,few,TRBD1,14,CASSPGQSNQPQHF,TGTGCCAGCTCACCGGGACAGTCCAATCAGCCCCAGCATTTT
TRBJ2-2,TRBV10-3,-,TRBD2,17,CAISERLAGVYTGELFF,TGTGCCATCAGTGAGCGGTTAGCGGGGGTTTACACCGGGGAGCTGTTTTTT
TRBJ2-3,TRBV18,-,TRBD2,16,CASSLLAGSVSDTQYF,TGTGCCAGCTCACTTCTAGCGGGGTCGGTCTCAGATACGCAGTATTTT
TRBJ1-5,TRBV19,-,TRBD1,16,CASSQTDRGKLQPQHF,TGTGCCAGTAGTCAGACGGACAGGGGCAAACTTCAGCCCCAGCATTTT
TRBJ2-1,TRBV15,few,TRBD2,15,CATSGAGGPRDEQFF,TGTGCCACCAGCGGAGCGGGGGGGCCTAGGGATGAGCAGTTCTTC
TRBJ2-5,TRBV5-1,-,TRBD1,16,CASSFSLPTGGETQYF,TGCGCCAGCAGCTTTTCTCTTCCGACAGGGGGAGAGACCCAGTACTTC
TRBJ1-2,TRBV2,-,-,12,CASSVQGNGYTF,TGTGCCAGCAGTGTGCAGGGAAATGGCTACACCTTC
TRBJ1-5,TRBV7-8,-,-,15,CASSLEKLGNQPQHF,TGTGCCAGCAGCTTAGAAAAACTTGGCAATCAGCCCCAGCATTTT
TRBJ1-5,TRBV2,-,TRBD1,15,CASSSSGTGNQPQHF,TGTGCCAGCAGTTCCTCCGGGACAGGGAATCAGCCCCAGCATTTT
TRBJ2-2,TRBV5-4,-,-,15,CASSGRAPNTGELFF,TGTGCCAGCAGCGGCAGGGCGCCGAACACCGGGGAGCTGTTTTTT
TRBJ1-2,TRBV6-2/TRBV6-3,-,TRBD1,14,CASSYGQVNYGYTF,TGTGCCAGCAGTTACGGACAGGTTAACTATGGCTACACCTTC
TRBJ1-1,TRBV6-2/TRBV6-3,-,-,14,CASSRGRVNTEAFF,TGTGCCAGCAGCCGAGGGAGAGTGAACACTGAAGCTTTCTTT
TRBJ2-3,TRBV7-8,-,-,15,CASSPPGLLTHTQYF,TGTGCCAGCAGCCCTCCGGGACTCCTCACTCATACGCAGTATTTT
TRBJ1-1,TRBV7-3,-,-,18,CASSRSGVRGIMNTEAFF,TGTGCCAGCAGCCGATCAGGGGTAAGGGGGATCATGAACACTGAAGCTTTCTTT
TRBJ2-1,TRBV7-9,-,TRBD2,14,CASSLVAGANEQFF,TGTGCCAGCAGCTTAGTAGCGGGGGCGAATGAGCAGTTCTTC
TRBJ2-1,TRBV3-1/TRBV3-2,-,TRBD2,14,CASRAGGYSNEQFF,TGTGCCAGCAGGGCGGGGGGATATAGCAATGAGCAGTTCTTC
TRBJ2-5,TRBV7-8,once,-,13,CASSGHLQETQYF,TGTGCCAGCAGCGGACACCTCCAAGAGACCCAGTACTTC
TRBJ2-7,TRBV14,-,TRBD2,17,CASSQDATSGRRYEQYF,TGTGCCAGCAGCCAAGATGCGACTAGCGGGAGAAGATACGAGCAGTACTTC